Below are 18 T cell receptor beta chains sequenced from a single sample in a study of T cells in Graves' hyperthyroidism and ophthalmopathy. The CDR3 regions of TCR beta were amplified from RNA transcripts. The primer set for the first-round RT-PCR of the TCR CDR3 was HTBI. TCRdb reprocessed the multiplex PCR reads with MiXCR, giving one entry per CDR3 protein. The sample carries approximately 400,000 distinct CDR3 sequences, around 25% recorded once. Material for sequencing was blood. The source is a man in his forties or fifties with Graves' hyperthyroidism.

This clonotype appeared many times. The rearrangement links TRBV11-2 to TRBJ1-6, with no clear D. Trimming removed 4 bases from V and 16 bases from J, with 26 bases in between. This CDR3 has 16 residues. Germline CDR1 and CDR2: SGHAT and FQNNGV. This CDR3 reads CASSSQAGREGSSLHF. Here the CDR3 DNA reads TGTGCCAGCAGCTCCCAAGCCGGCCGTGAAGGATCGTCTCTCCACTTT.

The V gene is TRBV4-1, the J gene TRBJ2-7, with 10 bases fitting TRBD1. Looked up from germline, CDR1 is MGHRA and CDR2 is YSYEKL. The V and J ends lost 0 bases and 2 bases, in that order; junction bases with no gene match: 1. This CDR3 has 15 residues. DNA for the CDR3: TGCGCCAGCAGCCAAGAGGGGACAGGGGCCTACGAGCAGTACTTC. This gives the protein CASSQEGTGAYEQYF.

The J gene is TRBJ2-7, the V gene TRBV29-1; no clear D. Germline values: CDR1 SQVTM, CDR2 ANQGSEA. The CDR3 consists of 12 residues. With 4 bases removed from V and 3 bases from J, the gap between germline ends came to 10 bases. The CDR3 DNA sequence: TGCAGCGTTGTCCTAGTAAGCTACGAGCAGTACTTC. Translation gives CSVVLVSYEQYF.

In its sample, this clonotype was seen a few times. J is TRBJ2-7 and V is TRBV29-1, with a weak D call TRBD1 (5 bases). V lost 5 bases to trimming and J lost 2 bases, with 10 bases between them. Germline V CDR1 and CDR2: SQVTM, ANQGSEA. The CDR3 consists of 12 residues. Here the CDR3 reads CSVRSQAYEQYF. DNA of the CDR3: TGCAGCGTTCGATCACAGGCCTACGAGCAGTACTTC.

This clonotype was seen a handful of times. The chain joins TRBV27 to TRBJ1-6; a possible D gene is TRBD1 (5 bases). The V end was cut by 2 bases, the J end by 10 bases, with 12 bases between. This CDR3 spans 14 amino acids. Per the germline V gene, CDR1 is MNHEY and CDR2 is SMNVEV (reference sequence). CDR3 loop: CASSLEGRRSPLHF. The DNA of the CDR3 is TGTGCCAGCAGTTTAGAGGGGAGAAGATCACCCCTCCACTTT.

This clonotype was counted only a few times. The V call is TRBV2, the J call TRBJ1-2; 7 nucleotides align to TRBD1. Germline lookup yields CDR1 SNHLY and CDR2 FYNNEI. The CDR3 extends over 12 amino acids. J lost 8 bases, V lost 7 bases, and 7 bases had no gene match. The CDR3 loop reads CASNQGGWGYTF. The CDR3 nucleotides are TGTGCCAGCAATCAGGGGGGTTGGGGCTACACCTTC.

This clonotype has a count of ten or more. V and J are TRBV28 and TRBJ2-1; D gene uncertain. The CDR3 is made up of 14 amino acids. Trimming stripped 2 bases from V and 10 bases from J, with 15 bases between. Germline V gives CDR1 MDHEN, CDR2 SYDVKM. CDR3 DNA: TGTGCCAGCAGTTTAGGGAACCACCGATTAGAGCAGTTCTTC. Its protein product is CASSLGNHRLEQFF.

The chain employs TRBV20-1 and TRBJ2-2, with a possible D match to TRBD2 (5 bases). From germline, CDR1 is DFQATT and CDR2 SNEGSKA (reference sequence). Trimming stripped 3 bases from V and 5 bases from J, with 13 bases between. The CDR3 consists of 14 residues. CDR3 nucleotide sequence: TGCAGTGCTAGCCCTGTCGGGGTTACCGGGGAGCTGTTTTTT. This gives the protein CSASPVGVTGELFF.

Written as DNA, the CDR3 is TGTGCCAGCAGTTACTCTGGGGTCGCGAACACTGAAGCTTTCTTT. Residues: CASSYSGVANTEAFF. V is TRBV6-5 and J is TRBJ1-1, with D uncertain. The V end lost 0 bases, the J end lost 1 base, and 9 bases lay between the germline ends. This CDR3 has 15 residues. The germline CDR1 and CDR2 sequences are MNHEY and SVGAGI.

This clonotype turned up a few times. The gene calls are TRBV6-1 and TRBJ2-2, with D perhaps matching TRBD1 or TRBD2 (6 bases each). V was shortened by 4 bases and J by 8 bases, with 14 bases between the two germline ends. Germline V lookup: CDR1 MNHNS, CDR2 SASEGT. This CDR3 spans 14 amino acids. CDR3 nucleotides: TGTGCCAGCAGTGTTACAGGGCGGGGAGGGGAGCTGTTTTTT. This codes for CASSVTGRGGELFF.

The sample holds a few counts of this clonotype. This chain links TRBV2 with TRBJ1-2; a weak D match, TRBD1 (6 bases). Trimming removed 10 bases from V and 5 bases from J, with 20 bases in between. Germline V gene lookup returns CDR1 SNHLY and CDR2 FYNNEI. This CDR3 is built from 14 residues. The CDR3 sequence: CANLQGARTYGYTF. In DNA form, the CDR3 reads TGTGCCAACTTACAGGGTGCAAGGACATATGGCTACACCTTC.

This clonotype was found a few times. CDR3 residues: CASGWGLSTLPDTQYF. CDR3 DNA sequence: TGTGCTAGTGGTTGGGGCTTATCCACACTCCCAGATACGCAGTATTTT. The V call is TRBV12-5, the J call TRBJ2-3; D possibly corresponds to TRBD1 (5 bases). The CDR3 covers 16 residues. The germline V gene has CDR1 LGHNT and CDR2 FRNRAP. V lost 4 bases and J 4 bases, leaving 18 bases between the germline ends.

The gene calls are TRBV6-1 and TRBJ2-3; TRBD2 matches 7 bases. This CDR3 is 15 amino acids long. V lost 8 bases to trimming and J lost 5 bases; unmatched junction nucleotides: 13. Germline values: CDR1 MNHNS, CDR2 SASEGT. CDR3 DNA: TGTGCCAGCGTTCGGTCCGTGGGGGGGGTAGATACGCAGTATTTT. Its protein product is CASVRSVGGVDTQYF.

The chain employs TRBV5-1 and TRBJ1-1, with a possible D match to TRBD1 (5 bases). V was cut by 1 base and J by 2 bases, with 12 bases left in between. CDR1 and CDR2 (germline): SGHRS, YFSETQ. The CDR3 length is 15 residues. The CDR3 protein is CASSLTGGKNTEAFF. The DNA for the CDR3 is TGCGCCAGCAGCTTGACCGGGGGGAAAAACACTGAAGCTTTCTTT.

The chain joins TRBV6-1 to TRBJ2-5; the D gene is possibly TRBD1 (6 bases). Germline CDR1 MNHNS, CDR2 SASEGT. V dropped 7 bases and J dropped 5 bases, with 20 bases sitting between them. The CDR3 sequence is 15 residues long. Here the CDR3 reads CASTERPGALETQYF. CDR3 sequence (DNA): TGTGCCAGCACGGAGCGACCAGGGGCATTGGAGACCCAGTACTTC.

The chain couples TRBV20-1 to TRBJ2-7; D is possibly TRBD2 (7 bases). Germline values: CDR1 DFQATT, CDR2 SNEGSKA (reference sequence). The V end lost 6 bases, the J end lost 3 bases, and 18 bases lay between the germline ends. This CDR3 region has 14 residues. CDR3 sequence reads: CSAGRGQGDYEQYF. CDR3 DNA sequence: TGCAGTGCCGGGCGGGGGCAGGGAGACTACGAGCAGTACTTC.

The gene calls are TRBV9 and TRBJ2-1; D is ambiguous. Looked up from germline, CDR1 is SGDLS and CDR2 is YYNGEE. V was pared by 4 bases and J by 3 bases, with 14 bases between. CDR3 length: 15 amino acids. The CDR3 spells CASSLVSSDYNEQFF. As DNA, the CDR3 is TGTGCCAGCAGCCTCGTAAGTAGTGACTACAATGAGCAGTTCTTC.

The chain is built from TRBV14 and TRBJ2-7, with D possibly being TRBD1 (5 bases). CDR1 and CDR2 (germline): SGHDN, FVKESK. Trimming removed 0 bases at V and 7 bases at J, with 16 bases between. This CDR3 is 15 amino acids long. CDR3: CASSQDGSPGREQYF. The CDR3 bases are TGTGCCAGCAGCCAAGATGGGTCCCCAGGGCGGGAGCAGTACTTC.